This T cell receptor beta chain is from a study of siplizumab effects on memory and regulatory T cells. The study's findings and limits: Siplizumab gave mappable alloreactive CD4+ clones an average Treg-derived fraction of nearly 70%, against roughly 30% in controls.

The CDR3 is 14 residues long. CDR1 LGHNT and CDR2 FRNRAP come from the germline V gene. Trimming stripped 4 bases from V and 4 bases from J, with 14 bases between. TCRdb's copy holds only in-frame clones and misses some; the assay was immunoSEQ multiplex PCR. The repertoire holds around 99,000 clones, with around 92% as singletons. Concerning this clone itself: Its antigen is still unknown. The sample has other DNA sequences that encode this CDR3 too.

The J gene is TRBJ2-7, the V gene TRBV12-5; no clear D gene. The specimen was Tregs sorted from blood. This TCR was recovered from a human donor in good health. CDR3 loop: CASGSWGMRYEQYF. In DNA form, the CDR3 reads TGTGCTAGTGGTTCCTGGGGAATGCGATACGAGCAGTACTTC. Looking up the rest from reference TRBV12-5 and TRBJ2-7 gives the full variable domain: DARVTQTPRHKVTEMGQEVTMRCQPILGHNTVFWYRQTMMQGLELLAYFRNRAPLDDSGMPKDRFSAEMPDATLATLKIQPSEPRDSAVYFCASGSWGMRYEQYFGPGTRLTVT.